One sample yielded the 10 T cell receptor beta chains listed below, sequenced in a study of regulatory T cells in long-lasting Graves disease. CDR3-region Arm-PCR and iRepertoire HTBI primers produced the TCR beta libraries. Each CDR3 protein gets one entry after TCRdb re-called the multiplex PCR reads with MiXCR. The sample includes about 420,000 distinct CDR3 sequences, 23% of them seen just once. Sample time point: persistent/refractory GD, antithyroid drugs over 5 years with positive TRAb. PBMC RNA was the source of the TCR library. The sequences come from peripheral blood mononuclear cells (PBMCs), collected when the disease was refractory, from a patient treated with antithyroid drugs. The receptors were sampled from a female donor with Graves disease.

The rearrangement uses TRBV28 and TRBJ2-3, with TRBD1 identical over 7 bases. The trim removed 6 bases at V and 9 bases at J, leaving 6 bases unmatched. This CDR3 region has 12 residues. The germline V gene has CDR1 MDHEN and CDR2 SYDVKM. The CDR3 sequence is CASSSPGQTQYF. CDR3 DNA: TGTGCCAGCAGCTCTCCGGGACAGACGCAGTATTTT.

On this clonotype itself: A read error likely explains this, since a far larger clone differs by one base. This is likely a read error, given that the CDR3 carries no conserved phenylalanine or tryptophan at its end. The chain recombines TRBV2 with TRBJ1-1; D gene unclear. The CDR3 totals 14 residues. Germline V gives CDR1 SNHLY, CDR2 FYNNEI. V shed 6 bases and J shed 5 bases, with 16 bases lying between them. The CDR3 spells CASRTPSRVTEAFS. CDR3 nucleotides: TGTGCCAGCAGAACTCCAAGTCGGGTGACTGAAGCTTTCTCT.

The chain couples TRBV3-1 to TRBJ1-5; TRBD1 agrees at 9 bases. J was trimmed by 6 bases and V by 1 base; bases with no gene match: 1. The CDR3 is made up of 14 amino acids. Germline values: CDR1 LGHDT, CDR2 YNNKEL (reference sequence). The CDR3 DNA is TGTGCCAGCAGCCAAGGACAGGGGGGTCAGCCCCAGCATTTT. Protein product: CASSQGQGGQPQHF.

The rearrangement links TRBV7-3 to TRBJ2-3; perhaps TRBD2 as D (6 bases). Germline-derived CDR1 and CDR2 are SGHTA and FQGTGA. This CDR3 spans 15 amino acids. The V and J ends lost 5 bases and 3 bases respectively, with 15 bases between them. CDR3 loop: CASSILGAGTDTQYF. As DNA, the CDR3 is TGTGCCAGCAGCATCCTCGGGGCGGGGACAGATACGCAGTATTTT.

Only a few counts were recorded for this clonotype. The chain links TRBV24-1 to TRBJ2-2; 7 bases are a match to TRBD2. CDR1 is KGHDR, CDR2 SFDVKD, per germline. V dropped 7 bases and J dropped 2; count of bases not matched to a gene: 6. The CDR3 sequence is 15 residues long. CDR3 loop: CATSLGGSNTGELFF. In DNA, the CDR3 is TGTGCCACCAGCCTGGGCGGGAGTAACACCGGGGAGCTGTTTTTT.

The rearrangement uses TRBV6-4 and TRBJ1-6, with D hard to call. The CDR3 loop spans 14 amino acids. Germline CDR1 is MRHNA and CDR2 is SNTAGT. V shed 3 bases and J shed 5 bases, with 8 bases lying between them. The CDR3 loop is CASSEGPNNSPLHF. CDR3 nucleotide sequence: TGTGCCAGCAGTGAAGGACCGAATAATTCACCCCTCCACTTT.

This clonotype was observed many times. The rearrangement links TRBV6-1 to TRBJ2-5, with 8 bases that match TRBD1. Trimming at V came to 6 bases and at J to 0 bases, leaving 3 bases not matched to a gene. This CDR3 contains 14 residues. CDR1 is MNHNS and CDR2 is SASEGT in the germline V gene. The CDR3 DNA is TGTGCCAGCAGAGACAGGGGATACCAAGAGACCCAGTACTTC. This encodes CASRDRGYQETQYF.

V gene TRBV27 combines with J gene TRBJ2-5; 12 bases match TRBD1. CDR3 length equals 17 residues. V lost 6 bases to trimming and J lost 3 bases; unmatched junction nucleotides: 11. Germline loops: CDR1 MNHEY, CDR2 SMNVEV (reference sequence). CDR3 region: CASSIRDRGRGEETQYF. The CDR3 DNA reads as TGTGCCAGCAGCATCCGGGACAGGGGGCGCGGGGAAGAGACCCAGTACTTC.

This clonotype was counted many times. The chain employs TRBV6-5 and TRBJ1-1; D call uncertain. V was cut by 0 bases and J by 0 bases, with 8 bases left in between. The germline V gene has CDR1 MNHEY and CDR2 SVGAGI. CDR3 length: 15 residues. In nucleotides, the CDR3 is TGTGCCAGCAGTTACTCGAGACAAGTGAACACTGAAGCTTTCTTT. The encoded protein is CASSYSRQVNTEAFF.

The V and J genes are TRBV15 and TRBJ2-1, with D possibly called TRBD1 or TRBD2 (5 bases each). The V and J ends lost 0 bases and 7 bases respectively, with 16 bases between them. The germline CDR1 and CDR2 sequences are LNHNV and YYDKDF (reference sequence). The CDR3 is made up of 16 amino acids. Here the CDR3 reads CATSRDPPGTGNEQFF. For the CDR3, the DNA is TGTGCCACCAGCAGAGATCCGCCAGGGACGGGGAATGAGCAGTTCTTC.